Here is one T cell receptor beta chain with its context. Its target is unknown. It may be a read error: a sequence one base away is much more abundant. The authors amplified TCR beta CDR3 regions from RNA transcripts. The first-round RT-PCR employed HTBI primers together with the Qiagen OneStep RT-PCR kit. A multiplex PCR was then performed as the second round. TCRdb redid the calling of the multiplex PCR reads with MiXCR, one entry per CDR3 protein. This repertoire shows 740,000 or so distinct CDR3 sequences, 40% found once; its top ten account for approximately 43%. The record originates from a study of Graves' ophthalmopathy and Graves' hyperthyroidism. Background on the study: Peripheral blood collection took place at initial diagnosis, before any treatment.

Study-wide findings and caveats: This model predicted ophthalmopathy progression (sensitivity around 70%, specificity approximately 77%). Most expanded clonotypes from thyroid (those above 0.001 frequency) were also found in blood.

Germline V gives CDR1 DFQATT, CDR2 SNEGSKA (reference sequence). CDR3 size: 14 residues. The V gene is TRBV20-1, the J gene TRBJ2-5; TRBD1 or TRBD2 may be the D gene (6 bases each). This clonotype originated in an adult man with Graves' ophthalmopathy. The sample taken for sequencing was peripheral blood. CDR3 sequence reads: CSARDGGTQETRYF. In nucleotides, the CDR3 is TGCAGTGCTAGAGATGGCGGGACACAAGAGACCCGGTACTTC.